The text below deals with one T cell receptor (beta chain). No cognate antigen has been identified for it. No base-level quality is on record; no much larger clone is a single base apart. Receptor libraries were prepared by the immunoSEQ multiplex PCR assay. The clones in this table, taken by TCRdb from immuneACCESS, are in-frame only. Not every clone is retained; where verified, under half of the shortfall comes from an unresolved V gene, and the cause of the rest is unknown. Within this sample are some 57,000 clones, with about 90% of them counted one time only. 0.7% to 0.8% of the sample rests with the top ten. This entry belongs to a study of T cell changes during pregnancy in multiple sclerosis (dated by TCRdb to about 2019). Regarding the study in general: Changes in the T cell repertoire over the course of pregnancy were examined in this study in women with multiple sclerosis.

From cysteine to phenylalanine, the CDR3 is 15 amino acids long. Here the CDR3 DNA is all that survives: 45 bases in frame from base 1. Ends trimmed: V by 3 bases, J by 4 bases; bases unmatched to a gene: 7. Sequences SGHNT (CDR1) and YYREEE (CDR2) are obtained from the germline V gene (reference sequence). The sequence was collected from a female donor with multiple sclerosis, enrolled in a pregnancy study. The sample consisted of CD4+ T cells from peripheral blood mononuclear cells, taken in the first trimester of pregnancy. The rearrangement joined TRBV5-4 to TRBJ2-7, with TRBD2 identical over 10 junction bases. DNA sequence: TGTGCCAGCAGCTGGGCTAGCGGGGGCCCTTACGAGCAGTACTTC. This is translated as CASSWASGGPYEQYF.